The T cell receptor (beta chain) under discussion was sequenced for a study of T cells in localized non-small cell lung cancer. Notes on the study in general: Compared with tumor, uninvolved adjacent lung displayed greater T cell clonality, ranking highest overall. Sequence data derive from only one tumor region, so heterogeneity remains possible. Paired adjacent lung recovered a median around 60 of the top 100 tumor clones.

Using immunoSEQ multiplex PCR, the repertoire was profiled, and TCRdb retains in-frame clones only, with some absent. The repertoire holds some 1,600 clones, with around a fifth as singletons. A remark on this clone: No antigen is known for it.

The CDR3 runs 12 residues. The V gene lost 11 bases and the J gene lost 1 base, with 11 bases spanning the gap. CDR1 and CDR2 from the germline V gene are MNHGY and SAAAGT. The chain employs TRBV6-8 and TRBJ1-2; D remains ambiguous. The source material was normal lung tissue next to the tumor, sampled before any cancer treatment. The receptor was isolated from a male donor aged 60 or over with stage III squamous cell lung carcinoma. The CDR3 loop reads CAGGNSNYGYTF. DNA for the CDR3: TGTGCCGGAGGGAACAGTAACTATGGCTACACCTTC.